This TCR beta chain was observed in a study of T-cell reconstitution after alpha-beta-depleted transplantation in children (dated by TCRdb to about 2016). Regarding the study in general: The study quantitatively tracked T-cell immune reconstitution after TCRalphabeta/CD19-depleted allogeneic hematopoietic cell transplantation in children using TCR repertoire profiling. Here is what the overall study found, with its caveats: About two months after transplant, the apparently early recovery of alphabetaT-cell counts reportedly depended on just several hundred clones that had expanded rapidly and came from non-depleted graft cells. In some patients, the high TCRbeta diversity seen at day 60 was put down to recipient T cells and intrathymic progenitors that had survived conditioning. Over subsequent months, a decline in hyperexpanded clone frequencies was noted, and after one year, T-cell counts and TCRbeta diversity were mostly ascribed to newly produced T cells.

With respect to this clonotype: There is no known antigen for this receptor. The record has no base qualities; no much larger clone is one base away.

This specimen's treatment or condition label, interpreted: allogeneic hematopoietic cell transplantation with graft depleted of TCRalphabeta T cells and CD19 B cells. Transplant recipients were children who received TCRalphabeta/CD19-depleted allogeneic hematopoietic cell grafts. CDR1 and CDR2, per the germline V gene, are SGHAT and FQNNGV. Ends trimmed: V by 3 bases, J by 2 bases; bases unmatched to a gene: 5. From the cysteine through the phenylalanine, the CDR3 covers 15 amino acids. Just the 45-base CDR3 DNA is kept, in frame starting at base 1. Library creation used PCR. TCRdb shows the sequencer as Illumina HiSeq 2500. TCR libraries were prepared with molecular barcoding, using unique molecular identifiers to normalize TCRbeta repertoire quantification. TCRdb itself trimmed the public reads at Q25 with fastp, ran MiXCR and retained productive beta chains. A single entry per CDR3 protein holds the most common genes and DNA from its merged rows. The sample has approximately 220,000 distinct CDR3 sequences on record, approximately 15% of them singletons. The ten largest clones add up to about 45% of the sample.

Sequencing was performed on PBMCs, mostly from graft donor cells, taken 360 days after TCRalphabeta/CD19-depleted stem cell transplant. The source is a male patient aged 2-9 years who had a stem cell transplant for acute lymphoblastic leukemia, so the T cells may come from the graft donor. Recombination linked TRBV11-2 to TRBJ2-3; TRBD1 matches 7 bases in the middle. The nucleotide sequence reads TGTGCCAGCAGCTTCTCCAGGGGGATCACAGATACGCAGTATTTT. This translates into CASSFSRGITDTQYF. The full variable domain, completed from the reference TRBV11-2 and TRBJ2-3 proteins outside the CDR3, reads EAGVAQSPRYKIIEKRQSVAFWCNPISGHATLYWYQQILGQGPKLLIQFQNNGVVDDSQLPKDRFSAERLKGVDSTLKIQPAKLEDSAVYLCASSFSRGITDTQYFGPGTRLTVL.